Each of the 24 T cell receptor beta chains below was sequenced from the same sample in a study of beta chain features in type 1 diabetes. The investigators reverse transcribed all of the isolated RNA, so they sequenced expressed TCRB transcripts. This table comes from immunoSEQ multiplex PCR, and its TCRdb copy is limited to in-frame clones, with some not included. The data hold about half a million clones, with around 30% observed a single time. The material sequenced was naive CD4+ T cells from blood. The receptor set was obtained from a man aged 18 to 29 in good health.

The chain links TRBV5-1 to TRBJ2-1, with TRBD1 matching 8 bases. The CDR3 contains 15 residues. The trim removed 1 base at V and 4 bases at J, leaving 4 bases unmatched. The germline V gene has CDR1 SGHRS and CDR2 YFSETQ. The CDR3 sequence: CASSLPGTGYNEQFF. DNA of the CDR3: TGCGCCAGCAGCTTGCCCGGGACAGGTTACAATGAGCAGTTCTTC.

This clone turned up a few times. Other DNA sequences in the same sample also yield this CDR3. V and J are TRBV30 and TRBJ2-1; 8 nucleotides match TRBD2. V lost 0 bases to trimming and J lost 3 bases; unmatched junction nucleotides: 4. The CDR3 runs 15 residues. The germline V gene has CDR1 GTSNPN and CDR2 SVGIG (reference sequence). DNA for the CDR3: TGTGCCTGGAGTGTACTCAGCGGGAGCTACAATGAGCAGTTCTTC. This encodes CAWSVLSGSYNEQFF.

This clone was seen more than once but under ten times. This chain uses TRBV29-1 with TRBJ2-2; the match to TRBD2 covers 9 bases. J lost 2 bases, V lost 4 bases, and 8 bases had no gene match. CDR1 is SQVTM and CDR2 is ANQGSEA in the germline V gene. The length of the CDR3 is 16 residues. CDR3 sequence reads: CSVGGWLAGNTGELFF. The CDR3 bases are TGCAGCGTTGGGGGTTGGCTAGCGGGAAACACCGGGGAGCTGTTTTTT.

The rearrangement links TRBV4-2 to TRBJ2-3, with D unresolved. Germline V gene data show CDR1 as LGHNA and CDR2 as YNFKEQ. This CDR3 is built from 17 residues. V was pared by 0 bases and J by 0 bases, with 13 bases between. The CDR3: CASSQEWWLESTDTQYF. In DNA, the CDR3 is TGTGCCAGCAGCCAAGAGTGGTGGCTGGAAAGCACAGATACGCAGTATTTT.

The V call is TRBV23-1, the J call TRBJ2-2; 7 bases are shared with TRBD1. TRBV23-1 is given ORF status, its function remaining uncertain. Trimming took 6 bases from V and 3 from J; bases not matched to a gene: 7. The CDR3 length is 15 residues. Here the CDR3 DNA reads TGCGCCAGCAGCCGCGACAGGGAGCACACCGGGGAGCTGTTTTTT. This encodes CASSRDREHTGELFF.

A few counts support this clone. DNA of the CDR3: TGTGCCTGGAGCGTTAGGGCCCACGAGCAGTACTTC. The encoded protein is CAWSVRAHEQYF. The rearrangement joins TRBV30 to TRBJ2-7; D uncertain. V was cut by 3 bases and J by 5 bases, with 11 bases left in between. Germline values: CDR1 GTSNPN, CDR2 SVGIG (reference sequence). CDR3 length: 12 amino acids.

The V and J genes are TRBV30 and TRBJ2-1; tentatively, D is TRBD1 or TRBD2 (5 bases each). CDR3 size: 13 residues. Trimming took 5 bases from V and 2 from J, leaving 10 bases between them. Germline lookup yields CDR1 GTSNPN and CDR2 SVGIG (reference sequence). For the CDR3, the DNA is TGTGCCTGGCGGGACGGACCCTACAATGAGCAGTTCTTC. Translating it yields CAWRDGPYNEQFF.

Comment on this clone: Other DNA sequences from this sample encode an identical CDR3 as well. The chain has TRBV29-1 and TRBJ2-5, with 8 bases that match TRBD1. The CDR3 contains 12 residues. In germline, CDR1 is SQVTM, CDR2 ANQGSEA. V lost 7 bases to trimming and J lost 4 bases; unmatched junction nucleotides: 5. CDR3 DNA sequence: TGCAGCGCCGGACAGGGAGGAGAGACCCAGTACTTC. Residues: CSAGQGGETQYF.

The chain joins TRBV27 to TRBJ2-3, with D perhaps matching TRBD1 (5 bases). This CDR3 region has 13 residues. With 7 bases removed from V and 5 bases from J, the gap between germline ends came to 13 bases. Germline V gene sequence: CDR1 MNHEY, CDR2 SMNVEV (reference sequence). The CDR3 is CASNTFREDTQYF. Here the CDR3 DNA reads TGTGCCAGCAATACCTTCAGGGAAGATACGCAGTATTTT.

Worth noting for this clone: This sample also contains other DNA sequences that code for the same CDR3. The chain couples TRBV30 to TRBJ1-5, with 9 bases lining up with TRBD1. The CDR3 extends over 13 amino acids. Per germline, CDR1 GTSNPN and CDR2 SVGIG (reference sequence). The J segment lost 6 bases and the V segment lost 2 bases, leaving 2 bases of the junction unmatched. The CDR3, as DNA: TGTGCCTGGAGTACAGGGGGCGGTCAGCCCCAGCATTTT. It encodes CAWSTGGGQPQHF. Looking up the rest from reference TRBV30 and TRBJ1-5 gives the full variable domain: SQTIHQWPATLVQPVGSPLSLECTVEGTSNPNLYWYRQAAGRGLQLLFYSVGIGQISSEVPQNLSASRPQDRQFILSSKKLLLSDSGFYLCAWSTGGGQPQHFGDGTRLSIL.

The chain has TRBV5-6 and TRBJ1-5; tentatively, D is TRBD1 (5 bases). V shed 1 base and J shed 0 bases, with 11 bases lying between them. The CDR3 loop spans 16 amino acids. Germline CDR1 reads SGHDT; CDR2 reads YYEEEE. CDR3 amino acids: CASSLRGTFSNQPQHF. The CDR3 DNA reads as TGTGCCAGCAGCTTGCGAGGGACTTTTAGCAATCAGCCCCAGCATTTT.

The chain uses TRBV29-1 and TRBJ1-2; TRBD1 is a possible D gene (5 bases). The V end was cut by 6 bases, the J end by 3 bases, with 11 bases between. CDR3 length: 12 amino acids. CDR1 and CDR2 (germline): SQVTM, ANQGSEA. The CDR3 region is CSVQGEDYGYTF. In nucleotides, the CDR3 is TGCAGCGTGCAAGGGGAGGACTATGGCTACACCTTC.

The chain employs TRBV4-3 and TRBJ2-7; D is uncertain. The V end lost 0 bases, the J end lost 5 bases, and 11 bases lay between the germline ends. Per the germline V gene, CDR1 is LGHNA and CDR2 is YSLEER. This CDR3 comprises 14 residues. CDR3 DNA sequence: TGCGCCAGCAGCCAAGATAGGGAAAGGGACGAGCAGTACTTC. The encoded protein is CASSQDRERDEQYF.

This clone was seen only a few times. The chain is built from TRBV4-2 and TRBJ2-1, with 9 bases matching TRBD2. With 7 bases clipped from V and 1 base from J, the junction kept 5 bases outside the gene matches. Per germline, CDR1 LGHNA and CDR2 YNFKEQ. The CDR3 spans 15 residues. CDR3 in amino acids: CASTRREGSYNEQFF. The CDR3 region has the DNA TGTGCCAGCACACGGCGGGAGGGGTCCTACAATGAGCAGTTCTTC.

The chain carries TRBV15 and TRBJ2-3; D is undetermined. The CDR3 is made up of 16 amino acids. V lost 0 bases and J 0 bases, leaving 10 bases between the germline ends. CDR1 is LNHNV and CDR2 is YYDKDF in the germline V gene (reference sequence). The CDR3 region is CATSRESGMSTDTQYF. The CDR3 bases are TGTGCCACCAGCAGAGAAAGTGGAATGAGCACAGATACGCAGTATTTT.

This rearrangement joins TRBV30 to TRBJ1-2; D might be TRBD1 (5 bases). CDR1 and CDR2 from the germline V gene are GTSNPN and SVGIG (reference sequence). V lost 5 bases, J lost 3 bases, and 13 bases lay in between. This CDR3 contains 13 residues. The CDR3, as DNA: TGTGCCTGGGGCAGAGACAGCTACTATGGCTACACCTTC. Amino acids: CAWGRDSYYGYTF.

There are a few counts of this clone. The rearrangement links TRBV7-2 to TRBJ1-5, with D possibly matching TRBD1 (5 bases). The CDR3 covers 13 residues. Germline V gene sequence: CDR1 SGHTA, CDR2 FQGNSA. Trimming shortened V by 4 bases and J by 5 bases, and 9 bases separated the two germline ends. CDR3 bases: TGTGCCAGCAGCTCCCAGGGCGATCAGCCCCAGCATTTT. Its protein is CASSSQGDQPQHF.

Here the CDR3 DNA reads TGCAGCGTTGAAGGATTATGGAGGTCGTTCGAGCGGGAGTCCTACAATGAGCAGTTCTTC. This sequence encodes CSVEGLWRSFERESYNEQFF. This rearrangement joins TRBV29-1 to TRBJ2-1, with 8 bases fitting TRBD2. Germline CDR1 is SQVTM and CDR2 is ANQGSEA. The CDR3 runs to 20 residues. V trimming: 1 base; J trimming: 1 base; junction bases outside the gene matches: 18.

This rearrangement joins TRBV7-7 to TRBJ2-7, with 10 bases lining up with TRBD1. J lost 5 bases, V lost 2 bases, and 6 bases had no gene match. This CDR3 region has 15 residues. The germline gives CDR1 SSHAT, CDR2 FNYEAQ (reference sequence). CDR3 sequence (DNA): TGTGCCAGCAGCTTAACCGGGACAGGGGAGGACGAGCAGTACTTC. Residues: CASSLTGTGEDEQYF.

This clone has only a few counts. V usage is TRBV30 and J usage is TRBJ1-1, with D unclear. The germline CDR1 and CDR2 sequences are GTSNPN and SVGIG (reference sequence). The CDR3 totals 11 residues. With 5 bases removed from V and 10 bases from J, the gap between germline ends came to 14 bases. The CDR3 protein is CAWSQSSLAFF. The CDR3 region has the DNA TGTGCCTGGTCCCAATCATCCCTAGCTTTCTTT. The whole variable domain, filled in from reference TRBV30 and TRBJ1-1, reads SQTIHQWPATLVQPVGSPLSLECTVEGTSNPNLYWYRQAAGRGLQLLFYSVGIGQISSEVPQNLSASRPQDRQFILSSKKLLLSDSGFYLCAWSQSSLAFFGQGTRLTVV.

The chain joins TRBV7-2 to TRBJ1-2; possibly TRBD1 for D (6 bases). Germline V gives CDR1 SGHTA, CDR2 FQGNSA. This CDR3 is built from 15 residues. The V gene lost 1 base and the J gene lost 4 bases, with 13 bases spanning the gap. This chain's CDR3 is CASSLDWEQGYGYTF. The CDR3 region has the DNA TGTGCCAGCAGCTTAGATTGGGAACAGGGCTATGGCTACACCTTC.

Details on this clone: Additional DNA sequences in this sample encode the identical CDR3. The genes are TRBV29-1 and TRBJ2-7; 7 bases are a match to TRBD1. The CDR3 contains 12 residues. Germline V gene data show CDR1 as SQVTM and CDR2 as ANQGSEA. The V segment lost 5 bases and the J segment 3 bases; nucleotides outside the gene matches: 4. The CDR3 protein is CSVPGGGYEQYF. DNA of the CDR3: TGCAGCGTTCCAGGGGGTGGCTACGAGCAGTACTTC.

The rearrangement uses TRBV29-1 and TRBJ1-1, with D unresolved. Germline V gene sequence: CDR1 SQVTM, CDR2 ANQGSEA. This CDR3 has 14 amino acids. The germline V and J ends were trimmed by 7 bases and 5 bases, with 20 bases remaining between them. The CDR3 reads CSAGGPLRGTEAFF. The CDR3 DNA reads TGCAGCGCTGGAGGGCCTCTACGAGGGACTGAAGCTTTCTTT.

This clone was picked up a small number of times. This chain links TRBV23-1 with TRBJ1-2, with D unresolved. TRBV23-1 is labeled an ORF, and its function is uncertain. This CDR3 region has 15 residues. V lost 7 bases, J lost 0 bases, and 15 bases lay in between. The CDR3 is CASTSLGMTNYGYTF. CDR3 coding DNA: TGCGCCAGCACCTCTCTCGGTATGACTAACTATGGCTACACCTTC.